This T cell receptor beta chain was recovered during a study of T cell repertoires in cytomegalovirus infection. TCRdb called the reads again in MiXCR, with one record for every CDR3 protein. The table records some 320,000 distinct CDR3 sequences, more than 8% of them present only once. Germline CDR1 is MNHEY and CDR2 is SVGEGT. Trimming removed 6 bases from V and 0 bases from J, with 12 bases in between. This CDR3 comprises 16 residues. In its sample, this clonotype was seen many times. The specimen sequenced was PBMCs. The chain combines TRBV6-2 or TRBV6-3 with TRBJ2-6; the D is unclear. This TCR derives from a human donor in good health (CMV status not recorded). Some clones in this sample may be carry-over from other donors' samples. Here the CDR3 reads CASSRATASGANVLTF. CDR3 sequence (DNA): TGTGCCAGCAGCAGAGCAACAGCCTCTGGGGCCAACGTCCTGACTTTC.